The sequence of this T cell receptor beta chain was determined in a study of blood T cell repertoires in COVID-19. Only in-frame clones appear in the TCRdb table, and some are missing; sequencing was by immunoSEQ multiplex PCR. The sample lists 440,000 or so clones, about 91% occurring once. With 1 base clipped from V and 9 bases from J, the junction kept 4 bases outside the gene matches. Germline-derived CDR1 and CDR2 are SEHNR and FQNEAQ (reference sequence). CDR3 length: 15 residues. The TCR sequence derives from a woman aged 40 to 50 with COVID-19, enrolled during active disease. The chain uses TRBV7-9 and TRBJ1-6; 9 bases align to TRBD1. Sequenced input: peripheral blood. Here the CDR3 reads CASSLGQGVFSPLHF. CDR3 sequence (DNA): TGTGCCAGCAGCTTAGGACAGGGGGTTTTTTCACCCCTCCACTTT.